The clone carrying this T cell receptor beta chain has just a few counts. The antigen is not known. The data are from a study of blood T cells in healthy people across ages. Isolation yielded PBMCs, at least 6.5 million per sample, in every case. Notes on the study in general: What prevented conclusive comparison of naive and antigen-experienced cells was that PBMCs were unsorted. Estimated diversity that came from one million T cells was considered an underestimate.

Germline-derived CDR1 and CDR2 are SQVTM and ANQGSEA. The CDR3 loop spans 13 amino acids. V shed 6 bases and J shed 0 bases, with 6 bases lying between them. PCR was performed a second time for roughly 6 to 12 cycles using a sample-barcoded 5' primer and a J-beta primer mix. Each of the cDNA molecules was tagged by a template-switch adaptor with 12 random nucleotides. Using its own MiXCR run on the 5' RACE reads, TCRdb lists one record per CDR3 protein. The sample lists around 400,000 distinct CDR3 sequences; approximately 47% were seen once. This receptor was obtained from a man aged 60 to 69 in good health. The sequencing input was blood. The chain joins TRBV29-1 to TRBJ2-6; a weak D match, TRBD1 (6 bases). The DNA of the CDR3 is TGCAGCGTCAGGGGCTCTGGGGCCAACGTCCTGACTTTC. It encodes CSVRGSGANVLTF.